This passage covers 4 T cell receptor beta chains from one sample sequenced in a study of blood T cell repertoires in COVID-19. The data were produced by immunoSEQ multiplex PCR, yet TCRdb's version contains in-frame clones alone and is incomplete. The sample lists about 120,000 clones; over 75% were seen once. The specimen sequenced was peripheral blood. The receptors were sampled from a man aged 25 to 40 with COVID-19, enrolled during active disease.

V is TRBV10-3 and J is TRBJ2-2; 10 bases are shared with TRBD2. CDR3 length: 15 amino acids. The junction had 8 bases not matched to a gene; V was cut back by 8 bases and J by 5 bases. Germline V CDR1 and CDR2: ENHRY, SYGVKD. Written as DNA, the CDR3 is TGTGCCATCCCCTGTCTAGCGGGAGTTACCGGGGAGCTGTTTTTT. This encodes CAIPCLAGVTGELFF.

The chain is built from TRBV27 and TRBJ2-5, with 14 bases that match TRBD2. The germline gives CDR1 MNHEY, CDR2 SMNVEV (reference sequence). V was clipped by 5 bases and J by 5 bases; unmatched bases: 7. CDR3 length: 16 amino acids. The CDR3 DNA reads TGTGCCAGCAGTCCCCGACTAGCGGGAGGGTGGGAGACCCAGTACTTC. Encoded protein: CASSPRLAGGWETQYF.

The genes are TRBV9 and TRBJ2-1, with 10 bases aligning to TRBD2. J was trimmed by 15 bases and V by 4 bases; bases with no gene match: 7. This CDR3 contains 12 residues. Germline V CDR1 and CDR2: SGDLS, YYNGEE. The DNA of the CDR3 is TGTGCCAGCAGCAGAGCGGGGGGGCGTCTGTTCTTC. Its translation is CASSRAGGRLFF.

The chain has TRBV5-6 and TRBJ1-2; TRBD1 is a possible D gene (5 bases). Trimming left V 0 bases short and J 5 bases short, with 17 bases between. Per the germline V gene, CDR1 is SGHDT and CDR2 is YYEEEE. CDR3 length: 16 amino acids. The CDR3, as DNA: TGTGCCAGCAGCTTGGGCATAGGGGAGGGGATTTATGGCTACACCTTC. Residues: CASSLGIGEGIYGYTF.